Listed below are T cell receptor beta chains from one sample, sequenced in a study. Repertoires were generated with immunoSEQ multiplex PCR, while TCRdb's copy carries only in-frame clones and drops some. In the table there are 45,000 to 60,000 clones, more than 80% of which are singletons. The sequenced sample was PBMCs. The source of these receptors is a man between 35 and 55 years old with rheumatoid arthritis. Each CDR3 is given with its conserved first and last residue. The D gene is left open where the match is weak. Not every row has a clone size; where given, it reads once, few, many or a size class.

d_gene: TRBD2; j_gene: TRBJ2-1; v_gene: TRBV4-2; abundance: .; CDR3nt: TGTGCCAGCAGCCTTGCGGCAGCGGGAGGCCCTTTCCCACACGAGCAGTTCTTC; CDR3aa: CASSLAAAGGPFPHEQFF
d_gene: TRBD1; j_gene: TRBJ1-2; v_gene: TRBV7-9; abundance: once; CDR3nt: TGTGCCAGCAGCAGCCAGGACAGGGGGCCCGCTACCTTCCACTATGGCTACACCTTC; CDR3aa: CASSSQDRGPATFHYGYTF
d_gene: .; j_gene: TRBJ2-4; v_gene: TRBV28; abundance: .; CDR3nt: TGTGCCAGCAGTCAGGGGAGCCCATTAAACATTCAGTACTTC; CDR3aa: CASSQGSPLNIQYF
d_gene: .; j_gene: TRBJ2-5; v_gene: TRBV27; abundance: .; CDR3nt: TGTGCCAGCAGTACCCCCGCAGGAGCCCAGTACTTC; CDR3aa: CASSTPAGAQYF
d_gene: .; j_gene: TRBJ2-7; v_gene: TRBV6-5; abundance: .; CDR3nt: TGTGCCAGCAGTTACAGAGGGAACGAGCAGTACTTC; CDR3aa: CASSYRGNEQYF
d_gene: .; j_gene: TRBJ2-5; v_gene: TRBV5-1; abundance: once; CDR3nt: TGCGCCAGCAGCTTGGGGGGCGGAAGGACCCAGTACTTC; CDR3aa: CASSLGGGRTQYF
d_gene: TRBD1; j_gene: TRBJ2-3; v_gene: TRBV7-2; abundance: .; CDR3nt: TGTGCCAGCAGCTTAGTACGACAGGGGTTGCGCACAGATACGCAGTATTTT; CDR3aa: CASSLVRQGLRTDTQYF
d_gene: .; j_gene: TRBJ1-2; v_gene: TRBV5-4; abundance: once; CDR3nt: TGTGCCAGCAGCTTGGAAGGCGGGTATGGCTACACCTTC; CDR3aa: CASSLEGGYGYTF
d_gene: .; j_gene: TRBJ1-2; v_gene: TRBV9; abundance: .; CDR3nt: TGTGCCAGCAGCATAAGCCAGGGTCAGGGGATGATGGATGGCTACACCTTC; CDR3aa: CASSISQGQGMMDGYTF
d_gene: .; j_gene: TRBJ1-6; v_gene: TRBV5-1; abundance: few; CDR3nt: TGCGCCAGCAGCTTGCCAGAGGGCAGTTCACCCCTCCACTTT; CDR3aa: CASSLPEGSSPLHF
d_gene: TRBD1; j_gene: TRBJ1-2; v_gene: TRBV11-1; abundance: .; CDR3nt: TGTGCCAGCAGCTCATCCGGGACAGGGCACTATGGCTACACCTTC; CDR3aa: CASSSSGTGHYGYTF
d_gene: TRBD1; j_gene: TRBJ2-3; v_gene: TRBV19; abundance: once; CDR3nt: TGTGCCAGTAGTATCCCTCAGGGGGGCACAGATACGCAGTATTTT; CDR3aa: CASSIPQGGTDTQYF
d_gene: .; j_gene: TRBJ1-2; v_gene: TRBV3-1/TRBV3-2; abundance: .; CDR3nt: TGTGCCAGCAGCCAAGTTGCGAGGGGCCTCTATGGCTACACCTTC; CDR3aa: CASSQVARGLYGYTF
d_gene: .; j_gene: TRBJ2-7; v_gene: TRBV5-1; abundance: .; CDR3nt: TGCGCCAGCAGCTCGACGGACACCTACGAGCAGTACTTC; CDR3aa: CASSSTDTYEQYF
d_gene: TRBD1; j_gene: TRBJ1-2; v_gene: TRBV5-1; abundance: .; CDR3nt: TGCGCCAGCAGCCTAGGACAGGGGGTTGGCTACACCTTC; CDR3aa: CASSLGQGVGYTF
d_gene: TRBD2; j_gene: TRBJ2-1; v_gene: TRBV30; abundance: .; CDR3nt: TGTGCCTGGAGCGGACTAGCGGAGCTCTACAATGAGCAGTTCTTC; CDR3aa: CAWSGLAELYNEQFF
d_gene: .; j_gene: TRBJ1-4; v_gene: TRBV2; abundance: .; CDR3nt: TGTGCCAGCAGTGAAGGAGTATTGGGGGGCGACGAAAAACTGTTTTTT; CDR3aa: CASSEGVLGGDEKLFF
d_gene: TRBD1; j_gene: TRBJ2-7; v_gene: TRBV27; abundance: .; CDR3nt: TGTGCCAGCACCCCCCCGGGGACAGGTCGTCTCGAGCAGTACTTC; CDR3aa: CASTPPGTGRLEQYF
d_gene: .; j_gene: TRBJ1-1; v_gene: TRBV2; abundance: .; CDR3nt: TGTGCCAGCACGGGGTTCTCTGAAGCTTTCTTT; CDR3aa: CASTGFSEAFF
d_gene: TRBD2; j_gene: TRBJ2-7; v_gene: TRBV28; abundance: .; CDR3nt: TGTGCCAGCACCCCGGGGGGGTTAGCGGGAGTAGGAGAGCAGTACTTC; CDR3aa: CASTPGGLAGVGEQYF
d_gene: .; j_gene: TRBJ2-3; v_gene: TRBV24-1; abundance: .; CDR3nt: TGTGCCACCAGTGACCTAGGACAGAACTTTACAGATACGCAGTATTTT; CDR3aa: CATSDLGQNFTDTQYF
d_gene: TRBD1; j_gene: TRBJ2-5; v_gene: TRBV5-4; abundance: .; CDR3nt: TGTGCCAGCAGCTTGGTTGGACAGGGGGCGATCGGAGAGACCCAGTACTTC; CDR3aa: CASSLVGQGAIGETQYF
d_gene: .; j_gene: TRBJ1-1; v_gene: TRBV7-6; abundance: .; CDR3nt: TGTGCCAGCAGCTTAGGGCAGGGCAGCACTGAAGCTTTCTTT; CDR3aa: CASSLGQGSTEAFF
d_gene: .; j_gene: TRBJ2-1; v_gene: TRBV4-3; abundance: .; CDR3nt: TGCGCCAGCAGCCCGACATGGAGCGGCAGGGGCTACAATGAGCAGTTCTTC; CDR3aa: CASSPTWSGRGYNEQFF
d_gene: TRBD1; j_gene: TRBJ2-2; v_gene: TRBV5-1; abundance: .; CDR3nt: TGCGCCAGCAGCTTTGCAGGGGGCACCGGGGAGCTGTTTTTT; CDR3aa: CASSFAGGTGELFF
d_gene: .; j_gene: TRBJ2-7; v_gene: TRBV9; abundance: once; CDR3nt: TGTGCCAGCACCCCCACGGGGCACAGCTACGAGCAGTACTTC; CDR3aa: CASTPTGHSYEQYF
d_gene: .; j_gene: TRBJ1-4; v_gene: TRBV7-8; abundance: .; CDR3nt: TGTGCCAGCAGCCTCAGTCTTCTAATGGGTCCAACTAATGAAAAACTGTTTTTT; CDR3aa: CASSLSLLMGPTNEKLFF
d_gene: TRBD2; j_gene: TRBJ2-7; v_gene: TRBV7-8; abundance: .; CDR3nt: TGTGCCAGCAGCTTAGTAGGCGGACTAGGCATCCCCTACGAGCAGTACTTC; CDR3aa: CASSLVGGLGIPYEQYF
d_gene: .; j_gene: TRBJ2-6; v_gene: TRBV18; abundance: .; CDR3nt: TGTGCCAGCTCACCACTCGTTGGGGCCAACGTCCTGACTTTC; CDR3aa: CASSPLVGANVLTF
d_gene: TRBD1; j_gene: TRBJ2-1; v_gene: TRBV11-1; abundance: .; CDR3nt: TGTGCCAGCAGCAGAAGACAGGGGGCCATAGCGTTCTTC; CDR3aa: CASSRRQGAIAFF
d_gene: .; j_gene: TRBJ1-2; v_gene: TRBV19; abundance: .; CDR3nt: TGTGCCAGTACCATGGGTTCTTCAGGGGAAGGCTACACCTTC; CDR3aa: CASTMGSSGEGYTF
d_gene: TRBD1; j_gene: TRBJ1-2; v_gene: TRBV5-4; abundance: .; CDR3nt: TGTGCCAGCAGCGCGGCAGGGGGAGGCGGCTACACCTTC; CDR3aa: CASSAAGGGGYTF
d_gene: .; j_gene: TRBJ2-1; v_gene: TRBV25-1; abundance: .; CDR3nt: TGTGCCAGCGGCCACAAAGTTGGTGAGCAGTTCTTC; CDR3aa: CASGHKVGEQFF
d_gene: TRBD2; j_gene: TRBJ2-5; v_gene: TRBV6-1; abundance: .; CDR3nt: TGTGCCAGCAGTGAGCTAGCGGGGGGTCAAGAGACCCAGTACTTC; CDR3aa: CASSELAGGQETQYF
d_gene: .; j_gene: TRBJ1-5; v_gene: TRBV2; abundance: .; CDR3nt: TGTGCCAGCAGTCCTAAGACAACAAGGAATCAGCCCCAGCATTTT; CDR3aa: CASSPKTTRNQPQHF
d_gene: TRBD2; j_gene: TRBJ2-1; v_gene: TRBV28; abundance: .; CDR3nt: TGTGCCAGCGGTAGGGCTAGCGGGCGAAAGGGAGAGCAGTTCTTC; CDR3aa: CASGRASGRKGEQFF
d_gene: .; j_gene: TRBJ1-1; v_gene: TRBV2; abundance: .; CDR3nt: TGTGCCAGCAACGGACAGATGAACACTGAAGCTTTCTTT; CDR3aa: CASNGQMNTEAFF
d_gene: .; j_gene: TRBJ2-7; v_gene: TRBV2; abundance: .; CDR3nt: TGTGCCAGCAGTGCTGGCAGTTCCTACGAGCAGTACTTC; CDR3aa: CASSAGSSYEQYF
d_gene: .; j_gene: TRBJ1-2; v_gene: TRBV27; abundance: .; CDR3nt: TGTGCCAGCAGTCTTGAGAAAGGCTATGGCTACACCTTC; CDR3aa: CASSLEKGYGYTF
d_gene: TRBD1; j_gene: TRBJ2-7; v_gene: TRBV5-1; abundance: .; CDR3nt: TGCGCCAGCAGCCCGACAGGGCCCGAGCAGTACTTC; CDR3aa: CASSPTGPEQYF
d_gene: .; j_gene: TRBJ1-2; v_gene: TRBV30; abundance: .; CDR3nt: TGTGCCTGGAGAAGTTATGGCTACACCTTC; CDR3aa: CAWRSYGYTF
d_gene: .; j_gene: TRBJ1-2; v_gene: TRBV19; abundance: .; CDR3nt: TGTGCCAGTAGTACGATTGGGGCGGGGAATGCGAACTATGGCTACACCTTC; CDR3aa: CASSTIGAGNANYGYTF
d_gene: .; j_gene: TRBJ2-1; v_gene: TRBV7-9; abundance: .; CDR3nt: TGTGCCACCCAAGGGCTCCCTCGCAATGAGCAGTTCTTC; CDR3aa: CATQGLPRNEQFF
d_gene: .; j_gene: TRBJ2-3; v_gene: TRBV28; abundance: .; CDR3nt: TGTGCCAGCAGTTTATACCCTAGCGAGCAGTATTTT; CDR3aa: CASSLYPSEQYF
d_gene: TRBD2; j_gene: TRBJ2-7; v_gene: TRBV19; abundance: .; CDR3nt: TGTGCCAGTAGCCCTGGGATATGGGGGGGGAATTACGAGCAGTACTTC; CDR3aa: CASSPGIWGGNYEQYF
d_gene: .; j_gene: TRBJ2-5; v_gene: TRBV5-1; abundance: .; CDR3nt: TGCGCCAGCAGCTTGGGTGGAGGTGAGACCCAGTACTTC; CDR3aa: CASSLGGGETQYF
d_gene: .; j_gene: TRBJ1-4; v_gene: TRBV6-1; abundance: once; CDR3nt: TGTGCCAGCAGTGACGGGGTCAATGAAAAACTGTTTTTT; CDR3aa: CASSDGVNEKLFF
d_gene: .; j_gene: TRBJ2-1; v_gene: TRBV2; abundance: once; CDR3nt: TGTGCCAGCAGTGAACGCCTCTCCTACAATGAGCAGTTCTTC; CDR3aa: CASSERLSYNEQFF
d_gene: .; j_gene: TRBJ2-5; v_gene: TRBV4-1; abundance: once; CDR3nt: TGCGCCAGCAGCCAAGTGGCGGGGTCGGAGACCCAGTACTTC; CDR3aa: CASSQVAGSETQYF
d_gene: TRBD1; j_gene: TRBJ1-1; v_gene: TRBV19; abundance: .; CDR3nt: TGTGCCAGTAGTGCCCCGGGACAGGGGAACACTGAAGCTTTCTTT; CDR3aa: CASSAPGQGNTEAFF
d_gene: TRBD1; j_gene: TRBJ1-5; v_gene: TRBV30; abundance: .; CDR3nt: TGTGCCTGGAGTTTTTCCGGACAGGGCCCCTATAGCAATCAGCCCCAGCATTTT; CDR3aa: CAWSFSGQGPYSNQPQHF
d_gene: .; j_gene: TRBJ1-1; v_gene: TRBV9; abundance: .; CDR3nt: TGTGCCAGCAGCGTAAGTTGGGGGTCTGGCACTGAAGCTTTCTTT; CDR3aa: CASSVSWGSGTEAFF
d_gene: TRBD1; j_gene: TRBJ2-1; v_gene: TRBV5-5; abundance: .; CDR3nt: TGTGCCAGCAGCTTGGCCGGACAGGGGTTCAAAAATGAGCAGTTCTTC; CDR3aa: CASSLAGQGFKNEQFF
d_gene: .; j_gene: TRBJ1-4; v_gene: TRBV18; abundance: once; CDR3nt: TGTGCCAGCTCACAAGCCGAGGGTGAAAAACTGTTTTTT; CDR3aa: CASSQAEGEKLFF
d_gene: .; j_gene: TRBJ1-6; v_gene: TRBV2; abundance: .; CDR3nt: TGTGCCAGCAGTGAAGCCGGACAGCCTAATTCACCCCTCCACTTT; CDR3aa: CASSEAGQPNSPLHF
d_gene: .; j_gene: TRBJ2-5; v_gene: TRBV6-5; abundance: .; CDR3nt: TGTGCCAGCAGTTACTCGGGACTCGGGCAAGAGACCCAGTACTTC; CDR3aa: CASSYSGLGQETQYF
d_gene: .; j_gene: TRBJ2-1; v_gene: TRBV6-6; abundance: once; CDR3nt: TGTGCCAGCAGTTACTCAGGGCGGAATACCTACAATGAGCAGTTCTTC; CDR3aa: CASSYSGRNTYNEQFF